These 30 T cell receptor beta chains were all obtained from the same sample, sequenced in a study of regulatory T cells in long-lasting Graves disease (dated by TCRdb to 2020 to 2022). The receptor library was made with multiplex PCR. Sequenced on an Illumina HiSeq 4000. TCR beta libraries were built with iRepertoire HTBI primers and Arm-PCR amplification of CDR3 regions. Through fastp at Q25 and MiXCR, TCRdb rebuilt clones from the public reads, retaining in-frame beta chains. Rows are unified per CDR3 protein, each entry keeping the most common DNA and genes. The sample yields 600,000 to 800,000 distinct CDR3 sequences; around 30% were counted once. The top ten clones comprise 42% of the sample. The sample's time point, from its label and the paper: persistent/refractory GD, antithyroid drugs over 5 years with positive TRAb. RNA was extracted from PBMCs in TRIzol for both TCR sequencing and RNA sequencing.

Here the sequenced sample was peripheral blood mononuclear cells (PBMCs), taken when the disease was refractory, from a patient treated with antithyroid drugs. Receptor source: a female donor with Graves disease.

The chain joins TRBV12-3 or TRBV12-4 to TRBJ1-5, with 9 positions matching TRBD1. The CDR3 runs to 14 residues. Unmatched junction bases numbered 7, after V lost 4 bases and J lost 9 bases. The CDR3: CASSWDRAAWPQHF. The CDR3 DNA is TGTGCCAGCAGTTGGGACAGGGCCGCCTGGCCCCAGCATTTT.

The chain recombines TRBV10-3 with TRBJ2-7; TRBD1 aligns across 10 bases. V trimming: 10 bases; J trimming: 1 base; junction bases outside the gene matches: 4. This CDR3 has 13 residues. CDR1 and CDR2 from the germline V gene are ENHRY and SYGVKD. DNA of the CDR3: TGTGCCACTGGGACAGGGGCTTCCTACGAGCAGTACTTC. Residues: CATGTGASYEQYF.

The sample holds many counts of this clonotype. This chain uses TRBV5-1 with TRBJ2-5; 9 positions match TRBD1. With V trimmed by 3 bases and J by 4 bases, 7 bases remained unmatched. Germline CDR1 SGHRS, CDR2 YFSETQ. This CDR3 is 15 amino acids long. The CDR3 region has the DNA TGCGCCAGCAGCTCGGACAGGGGATACTCAGAGACCCAGTACTTC. This translates into CASSSDRGYSETQYF.

This clonotype was counted a few times. The chain recombines TRBV29-1 with TRBJ2-2, with D tentatively TRBD1 (6 bases). V was trimmed by 4 bases and J by 6 bases, leaving 6 bases between them. Germline V lookup: CDR1 SQVTM, CDR2 ANQGSEA. There are 11 residues in the CDR3. The CDR3 region has the DNA TGCAGCGTTGCAGGGGCCGGGGAGCTGTTTTTT. Residues: CSVAGAGELFF.

J is TRBJ2-3 and V is TRBV10-3, with a tentative D call TRBD2 (6 bases). Deletions cut 2 bases from V and 1 base from J, with 10 bases between. From germline, CDR1 is ENHRY and CDR2 SYGVKD. The CDR3 has 15 residues. Here the CDR3 reads CAISETGVGTDTQYF. The CDR3 DNA sequence: TGTGCCATCAGTGAGACGGGAGTCGGCACAGATACGCAGTATTTT.

The J gene is TRBJ2-3, the V gene TRBV7-6, with D possibly being TRBD2 (6 bases). V was trimmed by 8 bases and J by 4 bases, leaving 16 bases between them. Germline assignment: CDR1 SGHVS and CDR2 FNYEAQ. This CDR3 contains 14 residues. The CDR3 DNA follows: TGTGCCAGCGGTCGACTAGAGGGGTCAGATACGCAGTATTTT. As protein: CASGRLEGSDTQYF. Full variable domain (rest looked up from reference TRBV7-6 and TRBJ2-3): GAGVSQSPRYKVTKRGQDVALRCDPISGHVSLYWYRQALGQGPEFLTYFNYEAQQDKSGLPNDRFSAERPEGSISTLTIQRTEQRDSAMYRCASGRLEGSDTQYFGPGTRLTVL.

The rearrangement uses TRBV7-3 and TRBJ2-7, with a possible D match to TRBD2 (6 bases). The V end lost 2 bases, the J end lost 7 bases, and 9 bases lay between the germline ends. The CDR3 spans 12 residues. Germline CDR1 is SGHTA and CDR2 is FQGTGA. CDR3 region: CASSLSAGEQYF. CDR3 DNA: TGTGCCAGCAGCTTATCGGCGGGAGAGCAGTACTTC.

There are many counts of this clonotype. V is TRBV12-3 or TRBV12-4 and J is TRBJ2-5; TRBD2 is a possible D gene (6 bases). Trimming left V 6 bases short and J 0 bases short, with 17 bases between. CDR3 length: 16 residues. In DNA form, the CDR3 reads TGTGCCAGCAGACCCACCGGGAGTCCTTACCAAGAGACCCAGTACTTC. Translating gives CASRPTGSPYQETQYF.

The V gene is TRBV14, the J gene TRBJ2-1; D not certain. From germline, CDR1 is SGHDN and CDR2 FVKESK. Trimming removed 0 bases at V and 6 bases at J, with 9 bases between. CDR3 length equals 14 residues. The CDR3 reads CASSQEGLGNEQFF. In nucleotides, the CDR3 is TGTGCCAGCAGCCAAGAGGGCCTGGGCAATGAGCAGTTCTTC.

V usage is TRBV10-2 and J usage is TRBJ2-4, with D tentatively TRBD1 (5 bases). The V end was cut by 0 bases, the J end by 4 bases, with 13 bases between. CDR3 length: 16 residues. In germline, CDR1 is WSHSY, CDR2 SAAADI. Here the CDR3 DNA reads TGCGCCAGCAGTGAGTCGGGAAGGGGAATGAAAAACATTCAGTACTTC. Protein product: CASSESGRGMKNIQYF.

This clonotype has only a few counts. One end of the junction does not line up with germline, which may come from a read error. CDR3 residues: CASSYSGTDYEQYF. The CDR3 coding sequence is TGTGCCAGCAGTTACTCAGGGACGGACTACGAGCAGTACTTC. This chain connects TRBV5-1 to TRBJ2-7; D assignment may be TRBD1 or TRBD2 (5 bases each). CDR1 and CDR2 (germline): SGHRS, YFSETQ. CDR3 size: 14 residues.

V usage is TRBV27 and J usage is TRBJ1-1; 10 positions match TRBD1. The trim removed 6 bases at V and 4 bases at J, leaving 5 bases unmatched. Germline loops: CDR1 MNHEY, CDR2 SMNVEV (reference sequence). The CDR3 consists of 14 residues. The CDR3 DNA reads TGTGCCAGCAGACTACGGACAGGGGGCACTGAAGCTTTCTTT. Translation gives CASRLRTGGTEAFF.

This clonotype has ten or more counts. The genes are TRBV6-1 and TRBJ1-6; TRBD1 is a possible D gene (6 bases). V was shortened by 6 bases and J by 8 bases, with 23 bases between the two germline ends. The CDR3 length is 17 residues. CDR1 is MNHNS, CDR2 SASEGT, per germline. The CDR3 reads CASRRLGQSQGDSPLHF. The CDR3 region has the DNA TGTGCCAGCAGGCGACTTGGACAGTCCCAAGGCGATTCACCCCTCCACTTT.

This rearrangement joins TRBV6-5 to TRBJ2-7; no definite D call. V was cut by 2 bases and J by 0 bases, with 11 bases left in between. Germline CDR1 and CDR2: MNHEY and SVGAGI. CDR3 size: 15 residues. The CDR3 protein is CASSYIRAVSYEQYF. In nucleotides, the CDR3 is TGTGCCAGCAGTTACATAAGGGCCGTCTCCTACGAGCAGTACTTC.

This clonotype occurred a few times. CDR3 protein: CASSRGGLAEPYEQYF. In DNA, the CDR3 is TGTGCCAGCAGCCGGGGGGGGCTAGCGGAACCCTACGAGCAGTACTTC. This chain uses TRBV11-2 with TRBJ2-7; TRBD2 matches at 8 bases. This CDR3 spans 16 amino acids. V gave up 5 bases and J gave up 2 bases; unmatched junction bases: 11. Germline loops: CDR1 SGHAT, CDR2 FQNNGV. Drawing the rest from reference TRBV11-2 and TRBJ2-7, the complete variable domain is EAGVAQSPRYKIIEKRQSVAFWCNPISGHATLYWYQQILGQGPKLLIQFQNNGVVDDSQLPKDRFSAERLKGVDSTLKIQPAKLEDSAVYLCASSRGGLAEPYEQYFGPGTRLTVT.

This clonotype was counted a few times. The chain carries TRBV28 and TRBJ1-2, with D perhaps TRBD1 (5 bases). Looked up from germline, CDR1 is MDHEN and CDR2 is SYDVKM. The CDR3 is 15 residues long. The germline V and J ends were trimmed by 6 bases and 6 bases, with 20 bases remaining between them. CDR3 bases: TGTGCCAGCAGCTACGGGGCAGGGCAGTTGGATGGCTACACCTTC. Translation: CASSYGAGQLDGYTF.

In its sample, this clonotype was seen a few times. V gene TRBV5-1 combines with J gene TRBJ1-6, with unresolved D. This CDR3 region has 13 residues. V gave up 1 base and J gave up 14 bases, with 13 bases separating them. Germline V gives CDR1 SGHRS, CDR2 YFSETQ. The CDR3 bases are TGCGCCAGCAGCTTGCGAGGACCCGGTTCCCTCCACTTT. Translated: CASSLRGPGSLHF. Together with reference TRBV5-1 and TRBJ1-6, the CDR3 gives the full variable domain: KAGVTQTPRYLIKTRGQQVTLSCSPISGHRSVSWYQQTPGQGLQFLFEYFSETQRNKGNFPGRFSGRQFSNSRSEMNVSTLELGDSALYLCASSLRGPGSLHFGNGTRLTVT.

This clonotype has a count of ten or more. The chain links TRBV20-1 to TRBJ1-1; 7 nucleotides line up with TRBD1. Per germline, CDR1 DFQATT and CDR2 SNEGSKA (reference sequence). The J segment lost 0 bases and the V segment lost 3 bases, leaving 7 bases of the junction unmatched. The CDR3 runs 15 residues. The CDR3 coding sequence is TGCAGTGCTAGGGGACAGAAAGGGATGAACACTGAAGCTTTCTTT. Protein: CSARGQKGMNTEAFF.

This clonotype was found many times. This CDR3 reads CASTEGLSNQPQHF. Here the CDR3 DNA reads TGTGCCAGCACGGAGGGCTTGAGCAATCAGCCCCAGCATTTT. J is TRBJ1-5 and V is TRBV12-3 or TRBV12-4, with D unresolved. The CDR3 loop spans 14 amino acids. Trimming removed 7 bases at V and 1 base at J, with 11 bases between.

The table lists this clonotype with many counts. The chain is built from TRBV10-3 and TRBJ1-1, with TRBD1 matching 8 bases. With V trimmed by 6 bases and J by 7 bases, 10 bases remained unmatched. This CDR3 is built from 14 residues. Per germline, CDR1 ENHRY and CDR2 SYGVKD. The CDR3 DNA follows: TGTGCCATCAGCTCTACAGGGGGGAGTGATGAAGCTTTCTTT. The encoded protein is CAISSTGGSDEAFF.

The chain combines TRBV19 with TRBJ1-2; no firm D call. In germline, CDR1 is LNHDA, CDR2 SQIVND (reference sequence). The CDR3 is made up of 12 amino acids. V was clipped by 2 bases and J by 7 bases, with 8 bases between them. DNA for the CDR3: TGTGCCAGTAGTATAATCCCAGGTGGCTACACCTTC. Its protein is CASSIIPGGYTF.

The chain links TRBV7-9 to TRBJ1-2; D may be TRBD1 (6 bases). V was trimmed by 3 bases and J by 6 bases, leaving 20 bases between them. Germline V gives CDR1 SEHNR, CDR2 FQNEAQ (reference sequence). This CDR3 region has 16 residues. The CDR3 loop is CASSFSTIGGLNGYTF. CDR3 DNA sequence: TGTGCCAGCAGCTTCTCGACTATAGGGGGTCTGAATGGCTACACCTTC.

At least ten counts were recorded for this clonotype. This sequence joins TRBV12-3 or TRBV12-4 and TRBJ2-4; D unresolved. The CDR3 has 14 residues. The germline V and J ends were trimmed by 3 bases and 0 bases, with 6 bases remaining between them. CDR3 sequence (DNA): TGTGCCAGCAGTTTTGGGCGAGCCAAAAACATTCAGTACTTC. Protein product: CASSFGRAKNIQYF.

This clonotype was seen a handful of times. J is TRBJ1-4 and V is TRBV20-1; D remains ambiguous. Deletions cut 4 bases from V and 7 bases from J, with 10 bases between. CDR3 size: 12 residues. Germline CDR1 DFQATT, CDR2 SNEGSKA (reference sequence). The CDR3 reads CSAMYRGEKLFF. DNA of the CDR3: TGCAGTGCTATGTATCGGGGTGAAAAACTGTTTTTT.

The table lists this clonotype with a few counts. The chain joins TRBV6-1 to TRBJ1-4, with a tentative D call TRBD1 (5 bases). The CDR3 has 19 residues. The V gene's germline CDR1 is MNHNS and CDR2 SASEGT. With 0 bases removed from V and 4 bases from J, the gap between germline ends came to 21 bases. The CDR3 bases are TGTGCCAGCAGTGAAGCGATAAGGGGAGGGGTGGGGATTAATGAAAAACTGTTTTTT. Protein: CASSEAIRGGVGINEKLFF.

This clonotype was counted many times. The chain uses TRBV27 and TRBJ2-7, with a tentative D call TRBD1 (6 bases). The germline gives CDR1 MNHEY, CDR2 SMNVEV (reference sequence). There are 13 residues in the CDR3. V lost 6 bases, J lost 3 bases, and 12 bases lay in between. The CDR3 protein is CASRPQGIYEQYF. The CDR3 nucleotides read TGTGCCAGCAGACCACAGGGAATCTACGAGCAGTACTTC.

This chain joins TRBV7-9 and TRBJ2-7, with D perhaps matching TRBD1 (6 bases). Deletions cut 3 bases from V and 6 bases from J, with 18 bases between. The CDR3 is made up of 15 amino acids. Germline V gives CDR1 SEHNR, CDR2 FQNEAQ (reference sequence). In nucleotides, the CDR3 is TGTGCCAGCAGCTTGGAACAGGGAACGTACCTCGAGCAGTACTTC. Amino acids: CASSLEQGTYLEQYF.

This rearrangement joins TRBV20-1 to TRBJ2-4; D might be TRBD2 (6 bases). Looked up from germline, CDR1 is DFQATT and CDR2 is SNEGSKA (reference sequence). Deletions cut 0 bases from V and 0 bases from J, with 15 bases between. CDR3 length: 17 amino acids. CDR3 bases: TGCAGTGCTAGAGATCGGCCTGGAGGGTTAGCCAAAAACATTCAGTACTTC. Its protein is CSARDRPGGLAKNIQYF.

The chain joins TRBV6-1 to TRBJ1-2, with D tentatively TRBD1 (6 bases). This CDR3 has 15 residues. Deletions cut 1 base from V and 3 bases from J, with 12 bases between. Germline V lookup: CDR1 MNHNS, CDR2 SASEGT. CDR3 sequence reads: CASSEDGGLDYGYTF. The CDR3 DNA is TGTGCCAGCAGTGAAGATGGGGGGCTGGACTATGGCTACACCTTC.

The J gene is TRBJ1-2, the V gene TRBV29-1, with 7 bases fitting TRBD1. The CDR3 has 14 residues. V dropped 6 bases and J dropped 4; count of bases not matched to a gene: 11. Germline loops: CDR1 SQVTM, CDR2 ANQGSEA. This chain's CDR3 is CSVKDLQGPYGYTF. The CDR3, as DNA: TGCAGCGTCAAGGATTTACAGGGGCCCTATGGCTACACCTTC.